This TCR beta chain was recorded in a study of T cells in Graves' hyperthyroidism and ophthalmopathy. This clonotype was found a few times. Those patients with uncontrolled infection, other autoimmune disease, pregnancy or lactation were excluded. Trimming took 2 bases from V and 1 from J, leaving 12 bases between them. CDR1 and CDR2 (germline): GTSNPN, SVGIG (reference sequence). The CDR3 covers 14 residues. Regions amplified from RNA transcripts were the TCR beta CDR3 regions. The HTBI set primed first-round TCR CDR3 RT-PCR. TCRdb reprocessed the multiplex PCR reads with MiXCR, giving one entry per CDR3 protein. The table has under 350,000 distinct CDR3 sequences, approximately 13% seen once.

The chain combines TRBV30 with TRBJ2-7, with D hard to call. This receptor was taken from a middle-aged woman with Graves' ophthalmopathy. What was sequenced was blood. The DNA for the CDR3 is TGTGCCTGGAGTAAACCGGCACCTTCCTACGAGCAGTACTTC. Residues: CAWSKPAPSYEQYF.